The clone carrying this TCR beta chain was seen ten or more times. The antigen is unknown. 5'RACE template switching added a universal primer site and UMIs to TCR cDNA. Via MiXCR, TCRdb re-called the 5' RACE reads, giving one row per CDR3 protein. This repertoire shows 100,000 to 150,000 distinct CDR3 sequences, more than 7.5% found once; its top ten account for under 40%. This sample is drawn from a study of T cells after yellow fever vaccination. Study-wide points: Contaminants from the bulk population, in the form of abundant clonotypes, could be found in FACS-sorted repertoires. Booster sampling recovered most clones from primary vaccination (96% CD4, approximately 90% CD8).

Germline CDR1 is LGHNA and CDR2 is YSLEER. Trimming left V 3 bases short and J 8 bases short, with 13 bases between. The CDR3 has 14 amino acids. This TCR came from a man younger than 30 who received the YFV17D yellow fever vaccine. The input for sequencing was CD8+ T cells sorted from PBMCs, taken on the day of the yellow fever booster vaccination. The chain combines TRBV4-3 with TRBJ1-4; D unresolved. The CDR3 DNA follows: TGCGCCAGCAGCCATTGGTCCGAAGGAGAAAAACTGTTTTTT. This gives the protein CASSHWSEGEKLFF.